Here is one T cell receptor beta chain with its context. Its antigen is not identified. As to treatment: approximately 10-day PBMC culture with coronavirus spike peptide pools or control peptides (ViraFEST assay). ViraFEST used peptide pools to expand antigen-specific T cells and subsequently sequenced their TCRs. After around 10 days of culture, CD4+ T cells were negatively selected. This entry comes from a study of vaccination and CD4 T cells after COVID-19. Study-wide results and limits: Reactive clone data from convalescent patients indicated a median of about 90% appearing only post-vaccination.

J gave up 4 bases and V 5 bases, and 19 bases lay outside the gene matches. Germline V CDR1 and CDR2: SGHTA, FQGNSA. The CDR3 sequence is 18 residues long. Once obtained from cultured CD4+ T cells, the DNA was sequenced using the Oncomine TCR Beta short-read assay. TCRdb reanalysed the PCR reads using MiXCR and keeps one entry per CDR3 protein. The sample has 6,000 or so distinct CDR3 sequences, around 50% seen once. V usage is TRBV7-2 and J usage is TRBJ2-7; 8 bases line up with TRBD2. The TCR sequence derives from a human donor who had recovered from COVID-19. Sequenced input: CD4+ T cells from blood, cultured in vitro. The CDR3, as DNA: TGTGCCAGCAGCCCAGTCCCTGGGGGGGGACTAGGCGGTTACGAGCAGTACTTC. Translating gives CASSPVPGGGLGGYEQYF.